The subject of this entry is one T cell receptor (beta chain). The table lists this clonotype with many counts. Its antigen has not been determined. No much larger clone is present one base from it, and per-base qualities are unavailable. Hyperthyroidism patients were newly diagnosed, with disease duration under 2 months, and aged 18 to 65 years. The study excluded patients with uncontrolled infections, other autoimmune diseases, pregnancy or lactation. Clinical symptoms, serum thyroxine and TRAb, thyroid ultrasound, and orbital computed tomography formed the basis for the diagnoses. For progressor patients, blood was drawn at the first diagnosis of hyperthyroidism, before any ophthalmopathy symptoms had appeared. PBMCs were isolated from about 9.1 ml of fresh peripheral blood by Ficoll-Paque density gradient centrifugation. Patients classed as progressors first received a Graves' hyperthyroidism diagnosis and then went on to develop ophthalmopathy during follow-up. Total RNA was extracted with Trizol reagent, and quality was checked on an Agilent 2100 Bioanalyzer.

The TCR beta CDR3 regions were amplified from the RNA transcripts. The first round of RT-PCR for the TCR CDR3 was performed with the HTBI primer set and the Qiagen OneStep RT-PCR kit. The libraries were constructed in a second round of multiplex PCR and then size-selected and purified. Libraries were sequenced paired-end with 100 bp reads on an Illumina HiSeq2000. The authors' pipeline ran thus. SOAPnuke was used to process the raw data, removing reads that contained adapters or uncalled bases, had a mean Phred below 15, or lacked an exact match to the constant primer or identifier. High-quality paired reads were merged with COPE v1.2.5, and unique nucleotide sequences were defined as clonotypes. MiTCR v1.1 was used to align the clonotypes against IMGT TRBV, TRBD and TRBJ reference segments. The analysis included only V-J combinations with a frequency above 0.0001, which together covered roughly 99% of the repertoires. The TCS score was defined as the ratio of F50 (clonal expansion) to E x V (chaos), calculated using BLOSUM62-based TCRdist between CDR3 peptides within each V-J. Welch's t-statistics and random forest reduced fewer than 600 V-J features to about 13, which were used in a naive Bayes classifier (R e1071). TCRdb trimmed public reads at Q25 via fastp, called clones via MiXCR and kept in-frame beta chains. Rows merge per CDR3 protein into single entries with the most common DNA and genes. TCRdb's processing, not the study's, gives the V and J calls here. A total of approximately 600,000 distinct CDR3 sequences appear in this sample, approximately 15% of them only once. The ten biggest clones cover approximately 5.7% of the sample.

The sample is drawn from a study of T cells in Graves' hyperthyroidism and ophthalmopathy (dated by TCRdb to between 2019 and 2020). Notes on the research overall: Peripheral blood samples were taken at initial diagnosis, before any treatment was given. TCR V-J signatures able to tell the groups apart were searched for in a discovery cohort of some 100 patients, of whom approximately 40 had Graves' ophthalmopathy and roughly 57 had stable Graves' hyperthyroidism. Prospective prediction of ophthalmopathy was tested in an independent validation cohort consisting of 18 to 20 hyperthyroidism patients and more than 15 patients who later progressed to ophthalmopathy. For training and testing, the 100 or so patients in the discovery cohort were randomly divided in a 7:3 ratio. In addition, the study compared T-cell repertoires in thyroid tissue and in blood from five or six Graves' hyperthyroidism patients. After sampling, hyperthyroidism patients received methimazole starting at 30 mg daily, and ophthalmopathy patients received high-dose intravenous methylprednisolone. The paper describes TCR Vbeta CDR3 sequencing of fewer than 150 peripheral blood samples, made up of around 41 ophthalmopathy patients, over 70 hyperthyroidism patients and 17 progressor patients. Summary of the overall study and its limitations: Most expanded thyroid clonotypes (frequency above 0.001) were also detected in blood, suggesting blood repertoires may reflect thyroid immune responses. In validation, the model predicted progression to ophthalmopathy a median of about 6.5 months before onset, with over 60% sensitivity and roughly 77% specificity. Sample size was not statistically predetermined, and blinding of investigators to group allocation was not performed. A model built on a 13 V-J signature distinguished ophthalmopathy from stable hyperthyroidism, reaching about 88% sensitivity and around 81% specificity in cross-validation and 80%/75% in testing.

The TCR originated in a woman in her twenties or thirties with Graves' hyperthyroidism that later progressed to Graves' ophthalmopathy. Sequences were obtained from blood.

The CDR3 region has the sequence CASSLGRENFYEQYF. The DNA sequence is given as TGTGCCAGCAGCTTAGGTCGGGAGAACTTCTACGAGCAGTACTTC. The chain employs TRBV11-3 and TRBJ2-7, with a weak D call of TRBD2 (6 bases match). V is clipped by 1 base and J by 3 bases, and the sequence between their germline boundaries is 13 bases long. In the germline V gene, CDR1 corresponds to SGHNT and CDR2 to YENEEA. From the cysteine up to the phenylalanine, the CDR3 has a length of 15 residues. Here the CDR3 DNA is all that survives: 45 bases in frame from base 1.